This TCR beta chain was captured in a study of T cell responses to AZD1222 COVID-19 vaccine. Sequenced by immunoSEQ multiplex PCR; TCRdb stores in-frame clones only, minus some. The sample includes 140,000 to 150,000 clones, 70% to 90% seen only once; the top ten take around 8%. Germline CDR1 and CDR2: SNHLY and FYNNEI. The CDR3 contains 15 residues. With 7 bases removed from V and 4 bases from J, the gap between germline ends came to 18 bases. The V call is TRBV2, the J call TRBJ2-3; no clear D. The sample here was peripheral blood, taken on day 0 of AZD1222 vaccination. The sequence came from an adult in good health. The chain's CDR3 is CASNPGAILPDTQYF. The CDR3 nucleotides read TGTGCCAGCAATCCAGGTGCGATCCTCCCAGATACGCAGTATTTT. The whole variable domain, filled in from reference TRBV2 and TRBJ2-3, reads EPEVTQTPSHQVTQMGQEVILRCVPISNHLYFYWYRQILGQKVEFLVSFYNNEISEKSEIFDDQFSVERPDGSNFTLKIRSTKLEDSAMYFCASNPGAILPDTQYFGPGTRLTVL.